These 27 T cell receptor beta chains were sequenced from one sample in a study of blood T cell repertoires in COVID-19. The method was immunoSEQ multiplex PCR; TCRdb's version includes in-frame clones alone and lacks a portion of them. The table includes about 70,000 clones, 80% detected once. Sequenced input: peripheral blood. These TCRs come from a man aged 70-80 years who had recovered from COVID-19.

The rearrangement links TRBV25-1 to TRBJ2-3, with unresolved D. The CDR3 is made up of 16 amino acids. Germline lookup yields CDR1 MGHDK and CDR2 SYGVNS. Trimming removed 5 bases from V and 0 bases from J, with 15 bases in between. As DNA, the CDR3 is TGTGCCAGCAGTTCCCGGGTCCTCCTTAGCACAGATACGCAGTATTTT. Translating it yields CASSSRVLLSTDTQYF.

The chain has TRBV19 and TRBJ1-4, with 8 nucleotides matching TRBD1. Germline assignment: CDR1 LNHDA and CDR2 SQIVND (reference sequence). The CDR3 is made up of 14 amino acids. The trim removed 7 bases at V and 7 bases at J, leaving 8 bases unmatched. The CDR3 coding sequence is TGTGCCAGTAATTACCAGGGGGCTGGTGAAAAACTGTTTTTT. This translates into CASNYQGAGEKLFF.

As DNA, the CDR3 is TGCGCCAGCAGCCCAGCACAGGGTTACGAGCAGTACTTC. This sequence encodes CASSPAQGYEQYF. The gene calls are TRBV4-3 and TRBJ2-7, with a possible D match to TRBD1 (6 bases). Germline V gene data show CDR1 as LGHNA and CDR2 as YSLEER. V gave up 4 bases and J gave up 4 bases, with 11 bases separating them. The length of the CDR3 is 13 residues.

This clone was recorded once. V gene TRBV7-2 combines with J gene TRBJ2-7, with 11 bases that match TRBD2. The CDR3 spans 16 residues. Germline V lookup: CDR1 SGHTA, CDR2 FQGNSA. V shed 5 bases, J shed 3 bases, and the junction held 9 bases outside the gene matches. The CDR3 region is CASSRSLAGAIYEQYF. DNA of the CDR3: TGTGCCAGCAGCCGTTCACTAGCGGGGGCCATCTACGAGCAGTACTTC.

This chain connects TRBV7-2 to TRBJ1-5; 7 bases agree with TRBD1. The CDR3 runs to 15 residues. The trim removed 1 base at V and 4 bases at J, leaving 4 bases unmatched. Looked up from germline, CDR1 is SGHTA and CDR2 is FQGNSA. CDR3 amino acids: CASSLVGTENQPQHF. The CDR3, as DNA: TGTGCCAGCAGCTTAGTGGGGACAGAGAATCAGCCCCAGCATTTT.

This chain links TRBV4-3 with TRBJ2-1; 12 nucleotides match TRBD1. Germline V gene lookup returns CDR1 LGHNA and CDR2 YSLEER. The CDR3 extends over 14 amino acids. After removal of 3 bases from V and 9 bases from J, the junction contained 3 bases not matched to a gene. CDR3 sequence (DNA): TGCGCCAGCAGCCAGGGACAGGGGGCGACTGAGCAGTTCTTC. This codes for CASSQGQGATEQFF.

The rearrangement uses TRBV9 and TRBJ2-7; TRBD1 aligns across 7 bases. The CDR3 length is 14 residues. V was clipped by 4 bases and J by 6 bases; unmatched bases: 10. CDR1 and CDR2 (germline): SGDLS, YYNGEE. CDR3 protein: CASSPGTAYSEQYF. The CDR3 nucleotides are TGTGCCAGCAGCCCCGGGACAGCTTACTCCGAGCAGTACTTC.

This chain links TRBV6-5 with TRBJ2-2; 9 bases align to TRBD1. The V segment lost 9 bases and the J segment 3 bases; nucleotides outside the gene matches: 2. The germline gives CDR1 MNHEY, CDR2 SVGAGI. The CDR3 runs to 13 residues. CDR3 loop: CASTGGYTGELFF. The CDR3 region has the DNA TGTGCCAGTACAGGGGGCTACACCGGGGAGCTGTTTTTT.

Only a few counts were recorded for this clone. The chain employs TRBV10-3 and TRBJ2-5; D is possibly TRBD1 (6 bases). This CDR3 spans 14 amino acids. From germline, CDR1 is ENHRY and CDR2 SYGVKD. Trimming left V 4 bases short and J 1 base short, with 10 bases between. The CDR3 bases are TGTGCCATCAGTGCAGGGGTTTCCCAAGAGACCCAGTACTTC. Amino acids: CAISAGVSQETQYF.

The chain couples TRBV27 to TRBJ2-5, with TRBD1 as a possible D gene (5 bases). Germline-derived CDR1 and CDR2 are MNHEY and SMNVEV (reference sequence). The V and J ends lost 6 bases and 5 bases respectively, with 13 bases between them. The CDR3 has 13 residues. CDR3 in DNA: TGTGCCAGCAGAGGGGCTACTATTGAGACCCAGTACTTC. Translating it yields CASRGATIETQYF.

V usage is TRBV28 and J usage is TRBJ2-1; TRBD2 agrees at 9 bases. With V trimmed by 3 bases and J by 5 bases, 8 bases remained unmatched. The germline V gene encodes CDR1 MDHEN and CDR2 SYDVKM. The CDR3 loop spans 16 amino acids. The CDR3 here is CASSFPGTSKDNEQFF. The CDR3 nucleotides are TGTGCCAGCAGTTTCCCCGGGACTAGCAAAGACAATGAGCAGTTCTTC. The full variable domain, with the rest looked up from reference TRBV28 and TRBJ2-1, is DVKVTQSSRYLVKRTGEKVFLECVQDMDHENMFWYRQDPGLGLRLIYFSYDVKMKEKGDIPEGYSVSREKKERFSLILESASTNQTSMYLCASSFPGTSKDNEQFFGPGTRLTVL.

The chain employs TRBV5-1 and TRBJ2-1; 14 bases match TRBD2. After removal of 0 bases from V and 8 bases from J, the junction contained 10 bases not matched to a gene. Germline V lookup: CDR1 SGHRS, CDR2 YFSETQ. The CDR3 sequence is 18 residues long. CDR3 coding DNA: TGCGCCAGCAGCTTGGCACCCCAACCGACTAGCGGGAGGGATGAGCAGTTCTTC. Protein product: CASSLAPQPTSGRDEQFF.

This chain connects TRBV9 to TRBJ2-5; 8 bases agree with TRBD2. CDR3 length equals 17 residues. The trim removed 3 bases at V and 3 bases at J, leaving 13 bases unmatched. The germline CDR1 and CDR2 sequences are SGDLS and YYNGEE. CDR3 protein: CASSGRTAGASKETQYF. The CDR3 nucleotides are TGTGCCAGCAGCGGGCGAACAGCGGGAGCGTCGAAAGAGACCCAGTACTTC.

This chain links TRBV7-2 with TRBJ2-5; 9 positions agree with TRBD2. J was trimmed by 5 bases and V by 5 bases; bases with no gene match: 12. This CDR3 has 16 residues. The germline V gene has CDR1 SGHTA and CDR2 FQGNSA. CDR3 residues: CASSPPPGLALETQYF. CDR3 coding DNA: TGTGCCAGCAGCCCACCCCCGGGACTAGCTTTGGAGACCCAGTACTTC.

The V gene is TRBV27, the J gene TRBJ2-7, with 14 positions matching TRBD2. The CDR3 runs 17 residues. The germline gives CDR1 MNHEY, CDR2 SMNVEV (reference sequence). V was clipped by 5 bases and J by 1 base; unmatched bases: 7. The CDR3 coding sequence is TGTGCCAGCAGTCAATATGGACTAGCGGGAGGTTCCTACGAGCAGTACTTC. Amino acids: CASSQYGLAGGSYEQYF.

The chain links TRBV18 to TRBJ1-6, with D perhaps TRBD1 (6 bases). Germline CDR1 reads KGHSH; CDR2 reads LQKENI. The CDR3 runs to 15 residues. V was clipped by 5 bases and J by 7 bases, with 15 bases between them. The CDR3 loop is CASSSPGGRNSPLHF. The CDR3 DNA is TGTGCCAGCTCAAGCCCCGGGGGGCGGAATTCACCCCTCCACTTT.

The genes are TRBV4-3 and TRBJ1-5; D is perhaps TRBD1 (5 bases). Per the germline V gene, CDR1 is LGHNA and CDR2 is YSLEER. The CDR3 has 14 amino acids. Trimming cost V 0 bases and J 6 bases, with 9 bases left between them. CDR3 amino acids: CASSQDWGGQPQHF. In DNA form, the CDR3 reads TGCGCCAGCAGCCAAGATTGGGGCGGTCAGCCCCAGCATTTT.

CDR3 nucleotide sequence: TGTGCCATCAGTGAGTTAAGCGGGCCCCCCTCGCCAGATACGCAGTATTTT. It codes for CAISELSGPPSPDTQYF. The chain joins TRBV10-3 to TRBJ2-3; a possible D gene is TRBD2 (6 bases). This CDR3 contains 17 residues. The germline V and J ends were trimmed by 1 base and 4 bases, with 18 bases remaining between them. Germline-derived CDR1 and CDR2 are ENHRY and SYGVKD.

The chain carries TRBV28 and TRBJ1-1; maybe TRBD1 (6 bases). CDR1 MDHEN and CDR2 SYDVKM come from the germline V gene. V gave up 7 bases and J gave up 5 bases, with 26 bases separating them. The CDR3 sequence is 17 residues long. The CDR3 region is CASTYSGQPPRGTEAFF. The CDR3 DNA sequence: TGTGCCAGCACCTATTCTGGACAGCCTCCTCGAGGAACTGAAGCTTTCTTT.

The count of this clone is one. The chain is built from TRBV4-2 and TRBJ2-2; 7 positions agree with TRBD1. Germline trimming cut 0 bases from V and 4 bases from J; bases unmatched to any gene: 11. The CDR3 has 18 amino acids. Germline CDR1 reads LGHNA; CDR2 reads YNFKEQ. The DNA for the CDR3 is TGTGCCAGCAGCCAAGATCCGAGAGGGGGCGCGGGCACCGGGGAGCTGTTTTTT. Amino acid sequence: CASSQDPRGGAGTGELFF.

The chain couples TRBV28 to TRBJ2-1, with 12 bases that match TRBD2. CDR1 is MDHEN, CDR2 SYDVKM, per germline. This CDR3 region has 16 residues. J was trimmed by 4 bases and V by 4 bases; bases with no gene match: 5. The CDR3 loop is CASSYRLAGVYNEQFF. The DNA of the CDR3 is TGTGCCAGCAGTTACCGACTAGCGGGGGTTTACAATGAGCAGTTCTTC.

CDR3 sequence reads: CASSLGGTSGRETQYF. CDR3 DNA: TGCGCCAGCAGCTTGGGGGGGACTAGCGGGAGAGAGACCCAGTACTTC. This chain connects TRBV5-1 to TRBJ2-5; 14 bases fit TRBD2. The CDR3 loop spans 16 amino acids. J gave up 4 bases and V 0 bases, and 2 bases lay outside the gene matches. CDR1 and CDR2 (germline): SGHRS, YFSETQ.

This clone appeared many times. The chain employs TRBV27 and TRBJ2-3, with D hard to call. CDR1 and CDR2 from the germline V gene are MNHEY and SMNVEV (reference sequence). This CDR3 region has 11 residues. Trimming stripped 9 bases from V and 0 bases from J, with 4 bases between. The CDR3 spells CASRSTDTQYF. In DNA, the CDR3 is TGTGCCAGTCGTAGCACAGATACGCAGTATTTT.

The chain combines TRBV28 with TRBJ1-1; 7 nucleotides line up with TRBD1. V was clipped by 0 bases and J by 1 base; unmatched bases: 2. The CDR3 is 15 residues long. Per germline, CDR1 MDHEN and CDR2 SYDVKM. Here the CDR3 reads CASSLWTGRNTEAFF. CDR3 DNA sequence: TGTGCCAGCAGTTTATGGACAGGGAGGAACACTGAAGCTTTCTTT.

The genes are TRBV19 and TRBJ1-5, with TRBD1 matching 7 bases. The germline V gene encodes CDR1 LNHDA and CDR2 SQIVND (reference sequence). The ends lost 4 bases at V and 0 bases at J; junction bases unmatched: 12. The CDR3 contains 18 residues. CDR3 region: CASSTTETGRFSNQPQHF. CDR3 in DNA: TGTGCCAGTAGTACTACGGAGACAGGGAGGTTTAGCAATCAGCCCCAGCATTTT.

The J gene is TRBJ1-1, the V gene TRBV6-5, with D maybe TRBD1 (5 bases). CDR3 length equals 14 residues. V gave up 9 bases and J gave up 3 bases, with 17 bases separating them. Looked up from germline, CDR1 is MNHEY and CDR2 is SVGAGI. The CDR3 spells CASRLYRSDTEAFF. CDR3 DNA: TGTGCCAGTCGACTTTACAGGTCCGACACTGAAGCTTTCTTT.

This clone appeared once. J is TRBJ2-5 and V is TRBV5-6, with unresolved D. The CDR3 extends over 15 amino acids. Germline CDR1 is SGHDT and CDR2 is YYEEEE. V lost 0 bases and J 1 base, leaving 10 bases between the germline ends. The chain's CDR3 is CASSLGALSQETQYF. In DNA form, the CDR3 reads TGTGCCAGCAGCTTGGGGGCCTTGTCCCAAGAGACCCAGTACTTC. The variable domain in full, completed from reference TRBV5-6 and TRBJ2-5, reads DAGVTQSPTHLIKTRGQQVTLRCSPKSGHDTVSWYQQALGQGPQFIFQYYEEEERQRGNFPDRFSGHQFPNYSSELNVNALLLGDSALYLCASSLGALSQETQYFGPGTRLLVL.